Following are 27 T cell receptor beta chains from one sample sequenced in a study of spatial heterogeneity in lung cancer. From the 5' RACE reads, TCRdb called clonotypes with MiXCR, one entry per CDR3 protein. The profile shows roughly 10,000 distinct CDR3 sequences, approximately 3.8% of them singletons. Specified time point: sample taken at primary tumor resection. Whole RNA, isolated from tumor, nontumor lung or frozen PBMC, was sequenced without prior sorting. Specimen: normal lung tissue next to the tumor, collected at surgery. The receptors here all came from a male donor with early-stage non-small cell lung cancer.

Ten or more counts support this clonotype. The J gene is TRBJ2-5, the V gene TRBV12-3 or TRBV12-4; tentatively, D is TRBD2 (5 bases). There are 12 residues in the CDR3. V was pared by 3 bases and J by 7 bases, with 9 bases between. The CDR3 region has the DNA TGTGCCAGCAGTTTGGACTCGGGGACCCAGTACTTC. Its translation: CASSLDSGTQYF.

This clonotype showed up many times. This chain connects TRBV12-3 or TRBV12-4 to TRBJ2-2; D gene ambiguous. Trimming shortened V by 4 bases and J by 7 bases, and 7 bases separated the two germline ends. The CDR3 loop spans 12 amino acids. The chain's CDR3 is CASSSWGGELFF. The CDR3 DNA follows: TGTGCCAGCAGTTCCTGGGGCGGGGAGCTGTTTTTT.

This clonotype turned up a few times. The CDR3 coding sequence is TGTGCCAGCAGTCAGGGGCGTCTCTATGGCTACACCTTC. Its protein product is CASSQGRLYGYTF. J is TRBJ1-2 and V is TRBV12-3 or TRBV12-4, with D maybe TRBD1 (6 bases). This CDR3 has 13 amino acids. V lost 5 bases and J lost 4, with 11 bases in between.

By frequency in the sample, this clonotype is medium-sized (0.01 to 0.1%). The gene calls are TRBV7-9 and TRBJ2-3; the D gene is possibly TRBD1 (5 bases). This CDR3 region has 15 residues. Germline loops: CDR1 SEHNR, CDR2 FQNEAQ (reference sequence). Trimming pared 1 base from V and 3 bases from J, leaving 11 bases between. This CDR3 is CASSLESGRTDTQYF. DNA of the CDR3: TGTGCCAGCAGCTTAGAGTCAGGGCGTACAGATACGCAGTATTTT.

This clonotype was recorded many times. The chain has TRBV27 and TRBJ2-3; 8 positions agree with TRBD2. Germline loops: CDR1 MNHEY, CDR2 SMNVEV (reference sequence). The CDR3 contains 14 residues. J gave up 2 bases and V 4 bases, and 2 bases lay outside the gene matches. The CDR3 reads CASSSGGSTDTQYF. The CDR3 DNA follows: TGTGCCAGCAGTTCGGGGGGGTCCACAGATACGCAGTATTTT.

The table lists this clonotype with many counts. The J gene is TRBJ1-4, the V gene TRBV20-1; 8 bases match TRBD1. The CDR3 extends over 15 amino acids. Germline loops: CDR1 DFQATT, CDR2 SNEGSKA (reference sequence). Trimming cost V 6 bases and J 5 bases; bases outside gene matches: 11. The CDR3 reads CSAPDRVKQNEKLFF. The CDR3, as DNA: TGCAGTGCGCCGGACAGGGTGAAGCAGAATGAAAAACTGTTTTTT.

By sample share, this clonotype is medium-sized (0.01 to 0.1%). The gene calls are TRBV20-1 and TRBJ1-3, with 11 bases that match TRBD1. The CDR3 spans 16 residues. The germline gives CDR1 DFQATT, CDR2 SNEGSKA (reference sequence). V dropped 4 bases and J dropped 0; count of bases not matched to a gene: 5. CDR3 protein: CSATKGTGGSGNTIYF. Written as DNA, the CDR3 is TGCAGTGCTACTAAAGGGACAGGGGGCTCTGGAAACACCATATATTTT.

A remark on this clonotype: The junction differs from germline at one of its ends, possibly a read error. The rearrangement joins TRBV5-1 to TRBJ2-1; D possibly corresponds to TRBD2 (7 bases). The CDR3 consists of 12 residues. Germline V gene sequence: CDR1 SGHRS, CDR2 YFSETQ. The CDR3: CDSSFPGGEQFF. The CDR3 DNA reads TGCGACAGCAGCTTTCCGGGGGGCGAGCAGTTCTTC.

This clonotype is classed as medium-sized. The chain uses TRBV13 and TRBJ2-3, with a possible D match to TRBD2 (6 bases). The germline gives CDR1 PRHDT, CDR2 FYEKMQ (reference sequence). The CDR3 consists of 11 residues. Trimming pared 5 bases from V and 10 bases from J, leaving 10 bases between. CDR3 coding DNA: TGTGCCAGCAGCCCTGGCGGGGCGCAGTATTTT. Translating gives CASSPGGAQYF.

This clonotype was observed many times. V is TRBV10-3 and J is TRBJ1-2; D not certain. The CDR3 is 14 residues long. Germline V CDR1 and CDR2: ENHRY, SYGVKD. V was shortened by 3 bases and J by 4 bases, with 12 bases between the two germline ends. This chain's CDR3 is CAISELLTSYGYTF. CDR3 in DNA: TGTGCCATCAGTGAACTTTTGACATCCTATGGCTACACCTTC.

There are many counts of this clonotype. This chain links TRBV7-3 with TRBJ1-5; D unclear. The germline V gene has CDR1 SGHTA and CDR2 FQGTGA. The CDR3 runs 15 residues. V was shortened by 2 bases and J by 1 base, with 9 bases between the two germline ends. The CDR3 sequence is CASSLDGVSNQPQHF. The CDR3 DNA reads as TGTGCCAGCAGCTTAGATGGGGTGAGCAATCAGCCCCAGCATTTT.

This clonotype came up many times. The chain links TRBV5-1 to TRBJ2-3; D could derive from TRBD1 or TRBD2 (5 bases each). Trimming stripped 6 bases from V and 0 bases from J, with 14 bases between. The germline gives CDR1 SGHRS, CDR2 YFSETQ. The CDR3 length is 15 residues. DNA for the CDR3: TGCGCCAGCAATGGACAAGCGGCTAGCACAGATACGCAGTATTTT. It specifies CASNGQAASTDTQYF.

This clonotype was counted at least ten times. This rearrangement joins TRBV12-3 or TRBV12-4 to TRBJ1-2; no clear D. The V gene lost 2 bases and the J gene lost 8 bases, with 9 bases spanning the gap. The CDR3 runs 12 residues. This CDR3 reads CASSLSVEGYTF. The CDR3 DNA reads as TGTGCCAGCAGTTTATCCGTGGAGGGCTACACCTTC.

The table lists this clonotype with many counts. This chain links TRBV20-1 with TRBJ1-5, with 10 bases lining up with TRBD1. Germline loops: CDR1 DFQATT, CDR2 SNEGSKA (reference sequence). The CDR3 totals 14 residues. Trimming at V came to 3 bases and at J to 10 bases, leaving 9 bases not matched to a gene. CDR3 DNA: TGCAGTGCTAGGGGGGGACAGGGGACTTCTCCCCAGCATTTT. Its translation is CSARGGQGTSPQHF.

Concerning this clonotype itself: A read error may explain this, as a much larger clone is one base away. It is likely a read error, because the conserved phenylalanine at the end of the CDR3 is missing. The chain has TRBV5-6 and TRBJ2-4, with D uncertain. Trimming left V 5 bases short and J 0 bases short, with 6 bases between. CDR1 is SGHDT and CDR2 is YYEEEE in the germline V gene. The CDR3 loop spans 13 amino acids. The CDR3 coding sequence is TGTGCCAGCAGACTTGTAGCCAAAAACATTCAGTACTAC. Its protein is CASRLVAKNIQYY.

This clonotype has ten or more counts. V usage is TRBV9 and J usage is TRBJ2-2; 7 bases are a match to TRBD2. The V gene end was trimmed by 3 bases and the J gene end by 2 bases; junction bases not matched to a gene: 4. The CDR3 contains 15 residues. CDR1 is SGDLS and CDR2 is YYNGEE in the germline V gene. The CDR3, as DNA: TGTGCCAGCAGCGCCAGGGACTACAACACCGGGGAGCTGTTTTTT. This sequence encodes CASSARDYNTGELFF.

This clonotype came up a few times. The chain combines TRBV29-1 with TRBJ1-2; D is unresolved. Trimming shortened V by 4 bases and J by 6 bases, and 6 bases separated the two germline ends. Looked up from germline, CDR1 is SQVTM and CDR2 is ANQGSEA. The CDR3 totals 10 residues. This CDR3 is CSVAGNGYTF. The CDR3 DNA is TGCAGCGTTGCGGGGAATGGCTACACCTTC.

This clonotype was counted at least ten times. The J gene is TRBJ1-2, the V gene TRBV28; D is uncertain. CDR3 length: 13 amino acids. CDR1 is MDHEN, CDR2 SYDVKM, per germline. Deletions cut 5 bases from V and 2 bases from J, with 9 bases between. The CDR3 sequence: CASSPARNYGYTF. CDR3 nucleotides: TGTGCCAGCAGTCCAGCCAGAAACTATGGCTACACCTTC.

This clonotype has ten or more counts. The chain uses TRBV27 and TRBJ2-2; 7 nucleotides align to TRBD2. V trimming: 3 bases; J trimming: 7 bases; junction bases outside the gene matches: 8. The CDR3 consists of 15 residues. The germline V gene encodes CDR1 MNHEY and CDR2 SMNVEV (reference sequence). CDR3 DNA sequence: TGTGCCAGCAGTTTGCGGGCGGGAGTAATCGGGGAGCTGTTTTTT. Translated: CASSLRAGVIGELFF.

This clonotype came up many times. V is TRBV12-3 or TRBV12-4 and J is TRBJ2-7; D is uncertain. V lost 5 bases, J lost 5 bases, and 13 bases lay in between. This CDR3 spans 13 amino acids. Written as DNA, the CDR3 is TGTGCCAGCAGTCTCTACCAATTCGACGAGCAGTACTTC. As protein: CASSLYQFDEQYF.

This clonotype has a count of ten or more. CDR3 residues: CASSPAGYEQFF. As DNA, the CDR3 is TGTGCCAGCAGTCCAGCGGGGTATGAGCAGTTCTTC. V usage is TRBV12-3 or TRBV12-4 and J usage is TRBJ2-1; 7 nucleotides match TRBD2. Trimming at V came to 5 bases and at J to 8 bases, leaving 3 bases not matched to a gene. This CDR3 contains 12 residues.

By share, this clonotype ranks as medium-sized. This chain connects TRBV27 to TRBJ1-1; D gene ambiguous. Per germline, CDR1 MNHEY and CDR2 SMNVEV (reference sequence). This CDR3 spans 17 amino acids. V was pared by 4 bases and J by 0 bases, with 18 bases between. This CDR3 is CASSSRQTLRMNTEAFF. The DNA for the CDR3 is TGTGCCAGCAGTTCGAGGCAGACTCTTCGCATGAACACTGAAGCTTTCTTT.

This clonotype is categorized as medium-sized. The chain joins TRBV12-3 or TRBV12-4 to TRBJ2-5; 10 bases are a match to TRBD1. J was trimmed by 2 bases and V by 6 bases; bases with no gene match: 3. The CDR3 loop spans 14 amino acids. CDR3 DNA sequence: TGTGCCAGCAGCGCGGGACAGGGGCAAGAGACCCAGTACTTC. It is translated as CASSAGQGQETQYF.

Only a few counts were recorded for this clonotype. The CDR3 region has the DNA TGCAGTGCTAGATTCCGACGCTGGAGCAATCAGCCCCAGCATTTT. Translating gives CSARFRRWSNQPQHF. The chain combines TRBV20-1 with TRBJ1-5; D call uncertain. CDR1 and CDR2 from the germline V gene are DFQATT and SNEGSKA (reference sequence). The V gene lost 2 bases and the J gene lost 1 base, with 12 bases spanning the gap. This CDR3 has 15 amino acids.

This clonotype has ten or more counts. The chain recombines TRBV10-3 with TRBJ2-3, with D possibly being TRBD1 (5 bases). CDR1 and CDR2 (germline): ENHRY, SYGVKD. Between the trimmed V and J ends, which lost 3 bases and 1 base, there was a span of 11 bases. The length of the CDR3 is 15 residues. This CDR3 reads CAISDWGAGTDTQYF. The CDR3 bases are TGTGCCATCAGTGATTGGGGCGCTGGCACAGATACGCAGTATTTT.

This clonotype has a count of ten or more. The chain combines TRBV28 with TRBJ2-7, with TRBD2 matching over 8 bases. The V segment lost 6 bases and the J segment 3 bases; nucleotides outside the gene matches: 4. Germline V gene data show CDR1 as MDHEN and CDR2 as SYDVKM. This CDR3 comprises 13 residues. This CDR3 reads CASRLGTSYEQYF. CDR3 bases: TGTGCCAGCAGACTTGGGACTAGCTACGAGCAGTACTTC.

This clonotype was detected many times. The gene calls are TRBV12-3 or TRBV12-4 and TRBJ2-1, with 7 nucleotides matching TRBD1. The CDR3 is 14 amino acids. The J segment lost 12 bases and the V segment lost 5 bases, leaving 13 bases of the junction unmatched. CDR3 amino acids: CASSTPTGSRGQFF. CDR3 in DNA: TGTGCCAGCAGTACCCCGACAGGGAGTCGCGGGCAGTTCTTC.